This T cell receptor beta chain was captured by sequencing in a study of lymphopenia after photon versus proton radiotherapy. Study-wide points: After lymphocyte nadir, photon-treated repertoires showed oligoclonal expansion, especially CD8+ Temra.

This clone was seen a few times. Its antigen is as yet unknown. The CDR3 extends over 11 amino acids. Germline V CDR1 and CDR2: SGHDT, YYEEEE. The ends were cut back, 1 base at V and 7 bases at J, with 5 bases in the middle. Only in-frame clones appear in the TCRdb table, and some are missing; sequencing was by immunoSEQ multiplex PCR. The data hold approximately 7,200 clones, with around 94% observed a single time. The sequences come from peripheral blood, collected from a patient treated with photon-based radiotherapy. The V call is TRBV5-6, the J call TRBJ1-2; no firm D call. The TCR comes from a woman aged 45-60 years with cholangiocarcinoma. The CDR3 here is CASSLISGYTF. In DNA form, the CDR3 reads TGTGCCAGCAGCTTGATAAGTGGCTACACCTTC.